The 5 T cell receptor beta chains reported below all come from one sample, sequenced in a study of shared clonotypes between healthy human individuals. Cells designated naive CD8 were CD45RO-negative and were positively selected for CCR7, with terminally differentiated effector memory CD45RA+ cells excluded. Clones were sequenced by immunoSEQ multiplex PCR, and TCRdb holds only the in-frame ones, with some missing. The sample holds millions of clones, about 92% seen once. The sample comprised naive CD8+ T cells from PBMCs. The receptors shown here come from a young man in good health. Some clones in this sample may be carry-over from other donors' samples.

The chain links TRBV29-1 to TRBJ1-2; 7 nucleotides line up with TRBD1. This CDR3 has 13 amino acids. Germline values: CDR1 SQVTM, CDR2 ANQGSEA. J lost 2 bases, V lost 6 bases, and 6 bases had no gene match. This CDR3 is CSVAGGLNYGYTF. The CDR3 DNA reads TGCAGCGTAGCAGGGGGTCTAAACTATGGCTACACCTTC.

This chain uses TRBV15 with TRBJ2-3; possibly TRBD2 for D (5 bases). The germline CDR1 and CDR2 sequences are LNHNV and YYDKDF (reference sequence). The CDR3 is 16 amino acids. The ends were cut back, 1 base at V and 6 bases at J, with 17 bases in the middle. The CDR3 bases are TGTGCCACCAGCAGAGTAAAAACTAGAGTCCCCGATACGCAGTATTTT. It encodes CATSRVKTRVPDTQYF. The whole variable domain, remainder taken from reference TRBV15 and TRBJ2-3, is DAMVIQNPRYQVTQFGKPVTLSCSQTLNHNVMYWYQQKSSQAPKLLFHYYDKDFNNEADTPDNFQSRRPNTSFCFLDIRSPGLGDTAMYLCATSRVKTRVPDTQYFGPGTRLTVL.

This clone was counted once. This chain joins TRBV9 and TRBJ2-3; no reliable D call. Trimming stripped 4 bases from V and 1 base from J, with 7 bases between. The CDR3 contains 13 residues. The germline gives CDR1 SGDLS, CDR2 YYNGEE. DNA of the CDR3: TGTGCCAGCAGCCTCTGGGGCACAGATACGCAGTATTTT. It is translated as CASSLWGTDTQYF.

This chain links TRBV7-9 with TRBJ1-2; D uncertain. CDR3 length equals 14 residues. V lost 5 bases and J lost 7, with 17 bases in between. CDR1 SEHNR and CDR2 FQNEAQ come from the germline V gene (reference sequence). The chain's CDR3 is CASSLTKPHIGYTF. CDR3 DNA: TGTGCCAGCAGCCTAACGAAGCCCCACATTGGCTACACCTTC.

The chain links TRBV7-3 to TRBJ2-2, with D perhaps TRBD1 or TRBD2 (5 bases each). This CDR3 is built from 14 residues. V shed 5 bases and J shed 6 bases, with 13 bases lying between them. CDR1 is SGHTA and CDR2 is FQGTGA in the germline V gene. The CDR3 DNA reads TGTGCCAGCAGCCCCGGGGACGGGCCCGGGGAGCTGTTTTTT. This encodes CASSPGDGPGELFF.